One sample yielded the 32 T cell receptor beta chains listed below, sequenced in a study of Ad26.COV2.S vaccination and SARS-CoV-2 variants. The method was immunoSEQ multiplex PCR; TCRdb's version includes in-frame clones alone and lacks a portion of them. Altogether 350,000 to 450,000 clones are present, around 92% being singletons, with the ten largest covering around 1.8%. The treatment: 15 to 20 received Ad26.COV2.S at low or high dose, single or two shots; 5 received placebo; per-sample allocation not given. Material that was analyzed had been drawn on day 63 after the first vaccine or placebo injection. The sequences come from peripheral blood, collected in a trial of Ad26.COV2.S vaccine versus placebo. These receptors were collected from a person between 18 and 60 years old who received the Ad26.COV2.S COVID-19 vaccine or a placebo.

This chain joins TRBV18 and TRBJ2-2; 12 bases are shared with TRBD2. V was clipped by 5 bases and J by 3 bases; unmatched bases: 7. Germline CDR1 and CDR2: KGHSH and LQKENI. This CDR3 is built from 17 residues. CDR3: CASSDPGLAGYTGELFF. The CDR3 DNA is TGTGCCAGCTCAGATCCGGGACTAGCGGGTTACACCGGGGAGCTGTTTTTT. The complete variable domain, with remaining parts taken from reference TRBV18 and TRBJ2-2, reads NAGVMQNPRHLVRRRGQEARLRCSPMKGHSHVYWYRQLPEEGLKFMVYLQKENIIDESGMPKERFSAEFPKEGPSILRIQQVVRGDSAAYFCASSDPGLAGYTGELFFGEGSRLTVL.

V usage is TRBV7-9 and J usage is TRBJ2-7; D uncertain. V lost 4 bases to trimming and J lost 5 bases, with 12 bases between them. Germline CDR1 is SEHNR and CDR2 is FQNEAQ (reference sequence). The CDR3 extends over 13 amino acids. The CDR3 coding sequence is TGTGCCAGCAGCTCAGCCTCCCCGGACGAGCAGTACTTC. Its translation: CASSSASPDEQYF.

V usage is TRBV21-1 and J usage is TRBJ2-7; the table's D call of TRBD2 was not tested on the DNA. TRBV21-1 constitutes a pseudogene. The CDR3 contains 16 residues. Here the CDR3 reads CASSKRGDRGSYEQYF. DNA of the CDR3: TGTGCCAGCAGCAAAAGAGGGGATCGGGGGAGCTACGAGCAGTACTTC.

The chain couples TRBV6-5 to TRBJ1-1; D might be TRBD1 (6 bases). CDR3 size: 14 residues. Deletions cut 0 bases from V and 4 bases from J, with 9 bases between. Germline CDR1 MNHEY, CDR2 SVGAGI. The CDR3 DNA reads TGTGCCAGCAGTTACTCAACAGGGACCACTGAAGCTTTCTTT. Translating it yields CASSYSTGTTEAFF.

V and J are TRBV7-9 and TRBJ2-2, with D unclear. The germline gives CDR1 SEHNR, CDR2 FQNEAQ (reference sequence). The CDR3 length is 14 residues. V was pared by 4 bases and J by 1 base, with 7 bases between. The DNA for the CDR3 is TGTGCCAGCAGCTCTGTGCTGAACACCGGGGAGCTGTTTTTT. Its translation: CASSSVLNTGELFF.

The table lists this clone with a few counts. This chain uses TRBV11-2 with TRBJ1-1; no firm D call. Germline CDR1 reads SGHAT; CDR2 reads FQNNGV. V shed 5 bases and J shed 2 bases, with 3 bases lying between them. This CDR3 comprises 11 residues. The CDR3 sequence is CASSVNTEAFF. The CDR3 coding sequence is TGTGCCAGCAGCGTTAACACTGAAGCTTTCTTT.

This chain links TRBV7-9 with TRBJ2-3; 9 bases are a match to TRBD2. The germline V gene has CDR1 SEHNR and CDR2 FQNEAQ (reference sequence). The CDR3 is made up of 15 amino acids. V lost 3 bases, J lost 5 bases, and 6 bases stayed unmatched. Here the CDR3 reads CASSFLAGYGDTQYF. CDR3 nucleotides: TGTGCCAGCAGCTTTCTAGCGGGGTATGGAGATACGCAGTATTTT.

The chain combines TRBV7-2 with TRBJ2-7, with TRBD1 matching over 9 bases. The CDR3 is 14 amino acids. The V gene end was trimmed by 7 bases and the J gene end by 2 bases; junction bases not matched to a gene: 6. Germline values: CDR1 SGHTA, CDR2 FQGNSA. The CDR3 DNA reads TGTGCCAGCAACAACAGGGGGCCAGCCTACGAGCAGTACTTC. Amino acid sequence: CASNNRGPAYEQYF.

The rearrangement joins TRBV5-4 to TRBJ2-2; 8 positions agree with TRBD2. With 4 bases clipped from V and 5 bases from J, the junction kept 4 bases outside the gene matches. Germline-derived CDR1 and CDR2 are SGHNT and YYREEE (reference sequence). This CDR3 has 14 residues. The chain's CDR3 is CASSHSGDTGELFF. CDR3 sequence (DNA): TGTGCCAGCAGCCATAGCGGGGATACCGGGGAGCTGTTTTTT.

The chain joins TRBV7-9 to TRBJ1-4; no reliable D call. CDR3 length: 15 amino acids. Germline V gene data show CDR1 as SEHNR and CDR2 as FQNEAQ (reference sequence). V was shortened by 2 bases and J by 8 bases, with 15 bases between the two germline ends. The CDR3 bases are TGTGCCAGCAGCTTAAGAGAAAACAGAGGGGAAAAACTGTTTTTT. As protein: CASSLRENRGEKLFF.

The V call is TRBV4-3, the J call TRBJ2-1; D might be TRBD1 (6 bases). The CDR3 spans 14 residues. Trimming stripped 1 base from V and 7 bases from J, with 11 bases between. Germline CDR1 reads LGHNA; CDR2 reads YSLEER. The CDR3 loop is CASSQGAGDNEQFF. In DNA, the CDR3 is TGCGCCAGCAGCCAAGGGGCAGGGGATAATGAGCAGTTCTTC.

The V gene is TRBV2, the J gene TRBJ1-5; D might be TRBD1 (6 bases). V dropped 8 bases and J dropped 6 bases, with 17 bases sitting between them. The germline CDR1 and CDR2 sequences are SNHLY and FYNNEI. The CDR3 spans 14 residues. As DNA, the CDR3 is TGTGCCAGCCGCGGAGGGGGGGTCGGTCAGCCCCAGCATTTT. Amino acids: CASRGGGVGQPQHF. Looking up the rest from reference TRBV2 and TRBJ1-5 gives the full variable domain: EPEVTQTPSHQVTQMGQEVILRCVPISNHLYFYWYRQILGQKVEFLVSFYNNEISEKSEIFDDQFSVERPDGSNFTLKIRSTKLEDSAMYFCASRGGGVGQPQHFGDGTRLSIL.

Concerning this clone: Other DNA variants within this sample encode the same CDR3. The gene calls are TRBV30 and TRBJ2-7, with D possibly being TRBD2 (5 bases). Trimming left V 2 bases short and J 4 bases short, with 9 bases between. The CDR3 runs to 12 residues. CDR1 and CDR2 from the germline V gene are GTSNPN and SVGIG (reference sequence). The CDR3 region has the DNA TGTGCCTGGAGTCTACTAGGTTACGAGCAGTACTTC. It translates to CAWSLLGYEQYF.

A single count supports this clone. This rearrangement joins TRBV28 to TRBJ1-1, with TRBD1 matching over 7 bases. The CDR3 loop spans 14 amino acids. Germline loops: CDR1 MDHEN, CDR2 SYDVKM. V shed 5 bases and J 8 bases; nucleotides not matched to a gene: 11. The CDR3 sequence: CASSPFDREGEAFF. CDR3 in DNA: TGTGCCAGCAGTCCCTTCGACAGGGAAGGAGAAGCTTTCTTT.

The rearrangement links TRBV23-1 to TRBJ1-3; possible D gene TRBD1, 5 bases. TRBV23-1 is treated as an ORF (open reading frame) with a function not yet certain. The V end was cut by 4 bases, the J end by 7 bases, with 8 bases between. CDR3 length: 12 residues. CDR3 DNA: TGCGCCAGCAGTCTAGGGGTGAACACCATATATTTT. It codes for CASSLGVNTIYF.

The chain recombines TRBV28 with TRBJ1-1; the D gene is possibly TRBD1 (5 bases). V lost 4 bases and J lost 0, with 12 bases in between. Germline CDR1 reads MDHEN; CDR2 reads SYDVKM. This CDR3 comprises 15 residues. The CDR3 region has the DNA TGTGCCAGCAGTTCCTTCAGGGACGTGAACACTGAAGCTTTCTTT. Its translation: CASSSFRDVNTEAFF.

The chain is built from TRBV7-8 and TRBJ1-5; D is perhaps TRBD1 (6 bases). The CDR3 consists of 16 residues. Germline values: CDR1 SGHVS, CDR2 FQNEAQ. V was pared by 8 bases and J by 4 bases, with 21 bases between. The CDR3 reads CASGGPGGAKNQPQHF. The CDR3 DNA reads as TGTGCCAGCGGCGGTCCGGGGGGCGCAAAGAATCAGCCCCAGCATTTT.

The rearrangement uses TRBV7-2 and TRBJ1-5; the D is unclear. This CDR3 is built from 16 residues. CDR1 and CDR2 from the germline V gene are SGHTA and FQGNSA. Deletions cut 1 base from V and 2 bases from J, with 12 bases between. The CDR3 DNA reads as TGTGCCAGCAGCTTAGTTTGGTCCAAGGGCAATCAGCCCCAGCATTTT. Translation: CASSLVWSKGNQPQHF.

The chain uses TRBV12-5 and TRBJ1-5, with 7 nucleotides matching TRBD1. V lost 7 bases to trimming and J lost 6 bases; unmatched junction nucleotides: 12. The CDR3 consists of 15 residues. CDR1 LGHNT and CDR2 FRNRAP come from the germline V gene. The CDR3 spells CASARGQGEGQPQHF. The CDR3 nucleotides read TGTGCTAGTGCCCGGGGTCAGGGGGAAGGTCAGCCCCAGCATTTT. Drawing the rest from reference TRBV12-5 and TRBJ1-5, the complete variable domain is DARVTQTPRHKVTEMGQEVTMRCQPILGHNTVFWYRQTMMQGLELLAYFRNRAPLDDSGMPKDRFSAEMPDATLATLKIQPSEPRDSAVYFCASARGQGEGQPQHFGDGTRLSIL.

This chain joins TRBV7-9 and TRBJ2-7; D call uncertain. V shed 3 bases and J shed 7 bases, with 19 bases lying between them. The CDR3 sequence is 15 residues long. The germline V gene has CDR1 SEHNR and CDR2 FQNEAQ (reference sequence). CDR3 loop: CASSFPKGYSEEQYF. CDR3 sequence (DNA): TGTGCCAGCAGCTTTCCAAAGGGTTACTCGGAAGAGCAGTACTTC.

V and J are TRBV7-2 and TRBJ1-1; D not certain. The CDR3 totals 12 residues. The V end lost 0 bases, the J end lost 7 bases, and 6 bases lay between the germline ends. The germline V gene has CDR1 SGHTA and CDR2 FQGNSA. The CDR3 spells CASSLAISEAFF. CDR3 DNA: TGTGCCAGCAGCTTAGCGATCAGTGAAGCTTTCTTT.

This chain links TRBV19 with TRBJ2-3; 15 positions match TRBD2. CDR1 LNHDA and CDR2 SQIVND come from the germline V gene (reference sequence). Losses at the gene ends were 1 base for V and 4 bases for J; bases not matched to a gene: 0. The CDR3 is made up of 16 amino acids. The CDR3 DNA is TGTGCCAGTAGTATAGGGACTAGCGGGGGGGCAGATACGCAGTATTTT. It encodes CASSIGTSGGADTQYF.

CDR3 region: CASSPTTDPSEQFF. CDR3 coding DNA: TGCGCCAGCAGCCCCACGACTGACCCCTCTGAGCAGTTCTTC. This sequence joins TRBV4-3 and TRBJ2-1; D ambiguous. Trimming stripped 4 bases from V and 9 bases from J, with 16 bases between. This CDR3 is 14 amino acids long. Germline V gene sequence: CDR1 LGHNA, CDR2 YSLEER.

The V call is TRBV9, the J call TRBJ2-5; D could derive from TRBD1 or TRBD2 (5 bases each). Germline-derived CDR1 and CDR2 are SGDLS and YYNGEE. V was shortened by 0 bases and J by 4 bases, with 16 bases between the two germline ends. This CDR3 contains 16 residues. As DNA, the CDR3 is TGTGCCAGCAGCGTAGCTGAGGGAGTTGGGGGAGAGACCCAGTACTTC. This sequence encodes CASSVAEGVGGETQYF.

This clone was seen only once. The chain uses TRBV19 and TRBJ2-5; unclear D gene. Germline CDR1 and CDR2: LNHDA and SQIVND (reference sequence). The CDR3 spans 12 residues. Trimming took off 2 bases at V and 2 bases at J, with 3 bases between the two ends. CDR3 amino acids: CASSITQETQYF. The CDR3 nucleotides are TGTGCCAGTAGTATAACGCAAGAGACCCAGTACTTC.

This chain links TRBV4-3 with TRBJ2-3; no clear D. Trimming shortened V by 0 bases and J by 4 bases, and 17 bases separated the two germline ends. The germline V gene encodes CDR1 LGHNA and CDR2 YSLEER. CDR3 size: 17 residues. The CDR3 nucleotides are TGCGCCAGCAGCCAAGAAACGCCAAGCGCCACCGCAGATACGCAGTATTTT. Its protein product is CASSQETPSATADTQYF.

This rearrangement joins TRBV3-1 (or the pseudogene TRBV3-2) to TRBJ1-1; D is ambiguous. The length of the CDR3 is 13 residues. Germline-derived CDR1 and CDR2 are LGHDT and YNNKEL (reference sequence). V lost 4 bases, J lost 1 base, and 7 bases lay in between. CDR3 sequence: CASSLQGNTEAFF. In nucleotides, the CDR3 is TGTGCCAGCAGCCTTCAAGGGAACACTGAAGCTTTCTTT.

V and J are TRBV11-3 and TRBJ2-7, with D perhaps TRBD2 (7 bases). CDR3 length: 13 amino acids. CDR1 and CDR2 from the germline V gene are SGHNT and YENEEA. V lost 5 bases to trimming and J lost 5 bases, with 13 bases between them. The CDR3: CASSPPGGHEQYF. The CDR3 DNA reads as TGTGCCAGCAGCCCCCCGGGGGGCCACGAGCAGTACTTC.

The gene calls are TRBV13 and TRBJ2-5, with TRBD1 as a possible D gene (7 bases). Germline CDR1 is PRHDT and CDR2 is FYEKMQ (reference sequence). CDR3 length: 16 residues. V lost 6 bases and J lost 2, with 19 bases in between. The CDR3: CASSPSAGGRQETQYF. The CDR3 DNA reads TGTGCCAGCAGTCCTTCGGCAGGGGGGAGACAAGAGACCCAGTACTTC.

The chain couples TRBV28 to TRBJ1-2; D may be TRBD1 (5 bases). Germline V lookup: CDR1 MDHEN, CDR2 SYDVKM. This CDR3 region has 14 residues. Trimming stripped 8 bases from V and 0 bases from J, with 13 bases between. The CDR3 reads CASGLTAANYGYTF. DNA of the CDR3: TGTGCCAGCGGGCTGACAGCAGCTAACTATGGCTACACCTTC.

The chain links TRBV4-1 to TRBJ1-5; 7 positions agree with TRBD1. Germline V gene sequence: CDR1 MGHRA, CDR2 YSYEKL. The CDR3 consists of 17 residues. Germline trimming cut 3 bases from V and 5 bases from J; bases unmatched to any gene: 13. The CDR3 spells CASSHPVGTASDQPQHF. DNA for the CDR3: TGCGCCAGCAGCCACCCGGTGGGGACAGCATCAGATCAGCCCCAGCATTTT.

J is TRBJ1-1 and V is TRBV25-1, with 8 bases identical to TRBD1. The CDR3 consists of 13 residues. The germline V gene has CDR1 MGHDK and CDR2 SYGVNS. Trimming took 6 bases from V and 8 from J; bases not matched to a gene: 8. The DNA for the CDR3 is TGTGCCAGCAGCCAGAGACAGGGGATAGAAGCTTTCTTT. Amino acid sequence: CASSQRQGIEAFF.